The 8 T cell receptor beta chains below all came from one sample that was sequenced in a study of shared clonotypes between healthy human individuals. Profiling relied on immunoSEQ multiplex PCR, and the TCRdb table lists in-frame clones only, not all of them. The sample lists under 1,100,000 clones, approximately 80% occurring once. The sequenced sample was memory CD4+ T cells from PBMCs. Subset reported: CD45RA-negative fraction. These receptors were obtained from a man younger than 35 in good health. Some clones in this sample may be carry-over from other donors' samples.

This clone was seen once. The V and J genes are TRBV5-8 and TRBJ1-1; D is undetermined. This CDR3 is 12 amino acids long. Between the trimmed V and J ends, which lost 1 base and 4 bases, there was a span of 5 bases. Germline values: CDR1 SGHTS, CDR2 YDEGEE. The DNA for the CDR3 is TGTGCCAGCAGCTTGTTTCGCACTGAAGCTTTCTTT. It codes for CASSLFRTEAFF.

With regard to this clone: This sample includes further DNA sequences coding for the same CDR3. DNA for the CDR3: TGTGCCAGCTCACCCCCCGGAGAGCAGTTCTTC. It codes for CASSPPGEQFF. The V call is TRBV18, the J call TRBJ2-1; D gene ambiguous. CDR1 and CDR2 (germline): KGHSH, LQKENI. This CDR3 region has 11 residues. V lost 3 bases and J lost 10, with 7 bases in between.

This rearrangement joins TRBV20-1 to TRBJ2-7; D is ambiguous. Germline lookup yields CDR1 DFQATT and CDR2 SNEGSKA (reference sequence). This CDR3 has 10 amino acids. V lost 3 bases and J 6 bases, leaving 6 bases between the germline ends. The CDR3: CSASFSEQYF. CDR3 in DNA: TGCAGTGCTAGCTTCTCCGAGCAGTACTTC.

The gene calls are TRBV18 and TRBJ2-5; no reliable D call. Germline V gives CDR1 KGHSH, CDR2 LQKENI. Trimming pared 1 base from V and 2 bases from J, leaving 11 bases between. CDR3 length equals 15 residues. CDR3 DNA: TGTGCCAGCTCACCACGGGCAGGATTACAAGAGACCCAGTACTTC. This translates into CASSPRAGLQETQYF.

The chain employs TRBV5-1 and TRBJ2-7; D remains ambiguous. The CDR3 spans 15 residues. CDR1 and CDR2 from the germline V gene are SGHRS and YFSETQ. V lost 1 base, J lost 6 bases, and 17 bases lay in between. DNA of the CDR3: TGCGCCAGCAGCTTGAACGGCAAGCTCGATCTCGAGCAGTACTTC. It codes for CASSLNGKLDLEQYF.

This clone was detected ten times or more. The genes are TRBV6-6 and TRBJ1-2; 7 bases align to TRBD1. Germline CDR1 MNHNY, CDR2 SVGAGI (reference sequence). Trimming cost V 6 bases and J 1 base; bases outside gene matches: 5. The CDR3 is 14 amino acids. CDR3 coding DNA: TGTGCCAGCAGCACCACAGGGGTTAACTATGGCTACACCTTC. Translated: CASSTTGVNYGYTF.

V is TRBV2 and J is TRBJ2-3, with a tentative D call TRBD1 (5 bases). The CDR3 totals 14 residues. Trimming removed 8 bases at V and 2 bases at J, with 14 bases between. Germline CDR1 is SNHLY and CDR2 is FYNNEI. CDR3 protein: CASRMRGHTDTQYF. DNA of the CDR3: TGTGCCAGCCGGATGCGCGGACACACAGATACGCAGTATTTT.

As to this clone: In the same sample, other DNA sequences code for this CDR3. The CDR3 DNA follows: TGTGCCAGCAGCTTGGATAGGGAGGAGACCCAGTACTTC. Its protein product is CASSLDREETQYF. V usage is TRBV7-2 and J usage is TRBJ2-5; D perhaps matches TRBD2 (5 bases). CDR1 and CDR2 from the germline V gene are SGHTA and FQGNSA. With 3 bases removed from V and 5 bases from J, the gap between germline ends came to 10 bases. The CDR3 loop spans 13 amino acids.